One sample yielded the 22 T cell receptor beta chains listed below, sequenced in a study of T cells after posttransplantation cyclophosphamide. Libraries were prepared by immunoSEQ multiplex PCR; TCRdb keeps only in-frame clonotypes and omits some of them. The sample gives approximately 52,000 clones, 86% of which show up once; roughly 2.8% is in the top ten. What was sequenced was PBMCs. Receptors were obtained from a man younger than 40 with a blood cancer, CMV-positive, and with a related stem cell donor.

This chain links TRBV7-9 with TRBJ2-3; a weak D match, TRBD2 (5 bases). V was cut by 4 bases and J by 7 bases, with 21 bases left in between. The CDR3 is 16 amino acids. CDR1 is SEHNR and CDR2 is FQNEAQ in the germline V gene (reference sequence). The CDR3 reads CASSSDIARALNTQYF. CDR3 nucleotide sequence: TGTGCCAGCAGCTCGGATATAGCGAGGGCCTTAAATACGCAGTATTTT.

The chain joins TRBV5-8 to TRBJ2-4; weak D call: TRBD1 (6 bases). V was trimmed by 7 bases and J by 0 bases, leaving 20 bases between them. Germline CDR1 and CDR2: SGHTS and YDEGEE. The CDR3 is made up of 17 amino acids. The CDR3 protein is CASGEFRDTLAKNIQYF. Here the CDR3 DNA reads TGTGCCAGCGGCGAGTTCCGGGACACCTTAGCCAAAAACATTCAGTACTTC. The full variable domain, its missing parts supplied by reference TRBV5-8 and TRBJ2-4, is EAGVTQSPTHLIKTRGQQATLRCSPISGHTSVYWYQQALGLGLQFLLWYDEGEERNRGNFPPRFSGRQFPNYSSELNVNALELEDSALYLCASGEFRDTLAKNIQYFGAGTRLSVL.

J is TRBJ1-2 and V is TRBV9; a possible D gene is TRBD1 (6 bases). The CDR3 loop spans 14 amino acids. The germline V and J ends were trimmed by 0 bases and 8 bases, with 14 bases remaining between them. In germline, CDR1 is SGDLS, CDR2 YYNGEE. The CDR3 spells CASSVGPGARGYTF. The CDR3 bases are TGTGCCAGCAGCGTAGGGCCAGGGGCCCGGGGCTACACCTTC.

The chain combines TRBV10-3 with TRBJ2-1; 15 nucleotides line up with TRBD2. CDR1 is ENHRY, CDR2 SYGVKD, per germline. The ends lost 0 bases at V and 6 bases at J; junction bases unmatched: 9. This CDR3 comprises 19 residues. The CDR3 spells CAISESVGRTSGRVNEQFF. CDR3 DNA sequence: TGTGCCATCAGTGAGTCTGTTGGTCGGACTAGCGGGAGGGTCAATGAGCAGTTCTTC.

The chain combines TRBV9 with TRBJ2-7; 11 positions match TRBD2. Germline V gene lookup returns CDR1 SGDLS and CDR2 YYNGEE. V trimming: 1 base; J trimming: 4 bases; junction bases outside the gene matches: 4. The CDR3 spans 15 residues. The CDR3 protein is CASSVSPSGRYEQYF. The CDR3 nucleotides are TGTGCCAGCAGCGTAAGCCCTAGCGGGAGGTACGAGCAGTACTTC.

This clone was recorded only once. The rearrangement uses TRBV11-3 and TRBJ2-3; D perhaps matches TRBD1 (6 bases). The V gene lost 3 bases and the J gene lost 2 bases, with 18 bases spanning the gap. Germline V CDR1 and CDR2: SGHNT, YENEEA. The CDR3 is made up of 17 amino acids. CDR3 sequence: CASSFTGSTKATDTQYF. CDR3 nucleotide sequence: TGTGCCAGCAGCTTTACAGGGTCGACAAAAGCCACAGATACGCAGTATTTT.

The V call is TRBV18, the J call TRBJ2-2; TRBD1 matches at 7 bases. CDR3 length equals 17 residues. After removal of 3 bases from V and 3 bases from J, the junction contained 10 bases not matched to a gene. Germline loops: CDR1 KGHSH, CDR2 LQKENI. The chain's CDR3 is CASSPVQGNWDTGELFF. The CDR3 DNA is TGTGCCAGCTCACCGGTACAGGGGAACTGGGACACCGGGGAGCTGTTTTTT.

V and J are TRBV5-1 and TRBJ1-6, with 7 bases that match TRBD1. Germline V gene data show CDR1 as SGHRS and CDR2 as YFSETQ. The CDR3 totals 15 residues. J lost 13 bases, V lost 2 bases, and 12 bases had no gene match. CDR3 in DNA: TGCGCCAGCAGCTTTAAGGGGGCTGAGGAATCCCCCCTCCACTTT. Translating it yields CASSFKGAEESPLHF.

The chain recombines TRBV5-1 with TRBJ1-1; 8 bases are shared with TRBD1. CDR3 length: 15 amino acids. Germline V gives CDR1 SGHRS, CDR2 YFSETQ. The trim removed 2 bases at V and 3 bases at J, leaving 6 bases unmatched. The CDR3 reads CASSFRQGLDTEAFF. CDR3 DNA sequence: TGCGCCAGCAGCTTTAGACAGGGGTTGGACACTGAAGCTTTCTTT.

The chain recombines TRBV7-2 with TRBJ2-1; D may be TRBD2 (5 bases). Germline CDR1 and CDR2: SGHTA and FQGNSA. The V end lost 1 base, the J end lost 0 bases, and 19 bases lay between the germline ends. The CDR3 extends over 19 amino acids. The CDR3 sequence is CASSLDPLGASGSYNEQFF. Written as DNA, the CDR3 is TGTGCCAGCAGCTTAGACCCCCTGGGAGCGAGTGGCTCCTACAATGAGCAGTTCTTC.

The gene calls are TRBV15 and TRBJ2-1; TRBD2 aligns across 11 bases. Unmatched junction bases numbered 8, after V lost 7 bases and J lost 6 bases. This CDR3 region has 15 residues. In germline, CDR1 is LNHNV, CDR2 YYDKDF (reference sequence). CDR3 in amino acids: CATTTPGTSGNEQFF. The CDR3 DNA is TGTGCCACCACCACCCCGGGGACTAGCGGCAATGAGCAGTTCTTC.

This chain links TRBV18 with TRBJ2-5; possibly TRBD1 for D (6 bases). The CDR3 extends over 13 amino acids. Germline V lookup: CDR1 KGHSH, CDR2 LQKENI. Trimming removed 3 bases at V and 5 bases at J, with 10 bases between. The DNA of the CDR3 is TGTGCCAGCTCACCCGGACAGCGGGAGACCCAGTACTTC. Its translation: CASSPGQRETQYF.

This chain links TRBV11-3 with TRBJ2-5, with D possibly being TRBD2 (5 bases). CDR1 and CDR2 (germline): SGHNT, YENEEA. V shed 0 bases and J shed 4 bases, with 15 bases lying between them. The length of the CDR3 is 16 residues. DNA of the CDR3: TGTGCCAGCAGCTTAGAATACGGAGCTGCGGGAGAGACCCAGTACTTC. This encodes CASSLEYGAAGETQYF.

The chain uses TRBV19 and TRBJ1-1; 10 nucleotides agree with TRBD1. In germline, CDR1 is LNHDA, CDR2 SQIVND (reference sequence). With 7 bases clipped from V and 10 bases from J, the junction kept 9 bases outside the gene matches. The CDR3 spans 13 residues. Here the CDR3 reads CASTPGTGVAAFF. For the CDR3, the DNA is TGTGCCAGTACCCCTGGGACAGGGGTCGCAGCTTTCTTT.

The chain combines TRBV7-9 with TRBJ2-3; D is unresolved. The CDR3 sequence is 13 residues long. Germline CDR1 SEHNR, CDR2 FQNEAQ (reference sequence). V was trimmed by 1 base and J by 5 bases, leaving 7 bases between them. The CDR3 sequence: CASSLGLLDTQYF. CDR3 coding DNA: TGTGCCAGCAGCTTAGGGCTGTTAGATACGCAGTATTTT.

This clone was observed a single time. The gene calls are TRBV5-4 and TRBJ2-7, with 11 bases identical to TRBD2. The germline V gene has CDR1 SGHNT and CDR2 YYREEE (reference sequence). The CDR3 sequence is 15 residues long. V dropped 3 bases and J dropped 4; count of bases not matched to a gene: 6. This CDR3 is CASSSTSGSYYEQYF. CDR3 sequence (DNA): TGTGCCAGCAGCTCTACTAGCGGGAGCTATTACGAGCAGTACTTC.

This sequence joins TRBV28 and TRBJ2-7, with no clear D. CDR3 length: 13 amino acids. Trimming removed 7 bases from V and 4 bases from J, with 14 bases in between. Germline CDR1 is MDHEN and CDR2 is SYDVKM. The CDR3 loop is CASTPPWQYEQYF. CDR3 nucleotide sequence: TGTGCCAGCACTCCCCCCTGGCAGTACGAGCAGTACTTC.

The table lists this clone with a few counts. V gene TRBV6-4 combines with J gene TRBJ2-1; possibly TRBD2 for D (6 bases). The CDR3 has 15 residues. CDR1 and CDR2 (germline): MRHNA, SNTAGT. The V gene lost 0 bases and the J gene lost 1 base, with 7 bases spanning the gap. For the CDR3, the DNA is TGTGCCAGCAGTGACTCGGCGGGGTCCTACAATGAGCAGTTCTTC. Residues: CASSDSAGSYNEQFF.

The chain employs TRBV29-1 and TRBJ1-3; D call uncertain. The CDR3 is 15 residues long. Germline CDR1 SQVTM, CDR2 ANQGSEA. Trimming cost V 0 bases and J 0 bases, with 9 bases left between them. The CDR3 sequence: CSVEESPYSGNTIYF. CDR3 bases: TGCAGCGTTGAAGAGTCACCCTACTCTGGAAACACCATATATTTT. The variable domain in full, with the rest retrieved from reference TRBV29-1 and TRBJ1-3, is SAVISQKPSRDICQRGTSLTIQCQVDSQVTMMFWYRQQPGQSLTLIATANQGSEATYESGFVIDKFPISRPNLTFSTLTVSNMSPEDSSIYLCSVEESPYSGNTIYFGEGSWLTVV.

The chain couples TRBV2 to TRBJ1-2; TRBD1 aligns across 8 bases. This CDR3 has 14 amino acids. Germline trimming cut 0 bases from V and 8 bases from J; bases unmatched to any gene: 5. Germline CDR1 reads SNHLY; CDR2 reads FYNNEI. This CDR3 is CASSEAGQVLGYTF. CDR3 DNA sequence: TGTGCCAGCAGTGAAGCGGGACAGGTCCTCGGCTACACCTTC.

In its sample, this clone was seen a few times. V usage is TRBV18 and J usage is TRBJ1-1, with TRBD1 as a possible D gene (5 bases). Trimming pared 6 bases from V and 7 bases from J, leaving 21 bases between. Germline V gene sequence: CDR1 KGHSH, CDR2 LQKENI. The CDR3 runs to 15 residues. CDR3 in amino acids: CASSSIAARDYEAFF. Written as DNA, the CDR3 is TGTGCCAGCTCCTCGATTGCTGCCCGGGACTATGAAGCTTTCTTT.

This chain uses TRBV5-1 with TRBJ2-3; 11 positions match TRBD2. Trimming removed 4 bases from V and 8 bases from J; junction bases left unmatched: 12. CDR1 and CDR2 from the germline V gene are SGHRS and YFSETQ. The CDR3 has 16 amino acids. This chain's CDR3 is CASSGDSGRAVGTQYF. In DNA, the CDR3 is TGCGCCAGCAGCGGGGATAGCGGGAGGGCCGTCGGTACGCAGTATTTT.